This T cell receptor (beta chain) was captured by sequencing in a study of blood T cell repertoires in COVID-19 (TCRdb year 2020). Looking at the study overall: Samples from collaborators originated in the United States, Italy and Spain and spanned both the acute and convalescent phases of COVID-19. The material from the prospective study consisted of cDNA or gDNA derived from T cells, B-cell-depleted T cells, or PBMCs. The dataset comprised deeply sampled blood TCRbeta repertoires from subjects exposed to, actively infected with, or recovered from COVID-19. The repertoires were released in a freely available public database meant as a resource for research on the immune response to SARS-CoV-2. Samples were obtained from the ongoing ImmuneRACE study (first 160 participants) and from over 1,000 subjects provided by 6 global collaborators. A de-identified subject ID, COVID-19 status, age in years and sex were almost always included in the sample metadata. Where available, HLA class I and class II types were taken from metadata supplied by the sample provider and were not determined by assay-based typing. Study-wide findings and limitations: The amount of clinical and demographic metadata varied by source and participant and was provided uncurated.

Via the germline V gene, CDR1 is SGHVS and CDR2 FQNEAQ. The CDR3 spans 15 residues, from the cysteine through the phenylalanine. The sequence is cut down to CDR3 DNA, 45 bases in frame from base 1. V loses 2 bases of germline sequence and J loses 2 bases, and the interval between the two ends is 10 bases. TCRbeta CDR3 regions were amplified from genomic DNA using the immunoSEQ Assay, a bias-controlled multiplex PCR. Per the original workflow: The number of nucleated cells in each sample was estimated by amplification of reference gene primers within the assay. To quantify the absolute abundance of each unique TCRbeta CDR3 rearrangement, sequence reads were collapsed and filtered. For each sample, productive Simpson clonality was calculated as the square root of Simpson's diversity index across productive rearrangements. Held by TCRdb, this immuneACCESS table contains in-frame sequences only and omits some clones. Under half of the omission traces to an unresolved V gene where checked; the cause of the rest is unknown. That table is the source of V, J and clone size, and D and trimming were worked out from the DNA. Present in this sample are 200,000 to 250,000 clones, roughly 82% of which were seen just once. Clones ranked in the top ten supply around 1.9% of the sample.

Participants in the prospective study were aged about 18 to 89 years, lived in about two dozen United States geographic areas, and enrolled through a virtual design. To assign participants to cohorts, the prospective study relied on clinical history that participants themselves reported in a screening survey and a study questionnaire. Recovered participants in ImmuneRACE Cohort 3 were defined as having two consecutive negative NP/OP PCR tests, clearance from a healthcare professional, or resolution of symptoms. Each participant in the prospective study had whole blood, serum and a nasopharyngeal or oropharyngeal swab collected by mobile phlebotomists. Additional blood draws and questionnaires over an approximately 2-month period could optionally be provided by prospective study participants. Prospective study blood samples were shipped either frozen or at room temperature before DNA extraction.

In the case of this clone: Its specific antigen is unknown. Per-base quality was not reported, and no clone a single base away is much larger than it.

This chain is built from TRBV7-8 and TRBJ2-1; D gene: possibly TRBD1, on 6 matching bases. Sample: PBMCs or T cells enriched from blood (not recorded which). This TCR derives from a woman in her fifties or sixties who had recovered from COVID-19. In nucleotides, the sequence is TGTGCCAGCAGCTTAACAGGGAGCGCCTACAATGAGCAGTTCTTC. It encodes CASSLTGSAYNEQFF.